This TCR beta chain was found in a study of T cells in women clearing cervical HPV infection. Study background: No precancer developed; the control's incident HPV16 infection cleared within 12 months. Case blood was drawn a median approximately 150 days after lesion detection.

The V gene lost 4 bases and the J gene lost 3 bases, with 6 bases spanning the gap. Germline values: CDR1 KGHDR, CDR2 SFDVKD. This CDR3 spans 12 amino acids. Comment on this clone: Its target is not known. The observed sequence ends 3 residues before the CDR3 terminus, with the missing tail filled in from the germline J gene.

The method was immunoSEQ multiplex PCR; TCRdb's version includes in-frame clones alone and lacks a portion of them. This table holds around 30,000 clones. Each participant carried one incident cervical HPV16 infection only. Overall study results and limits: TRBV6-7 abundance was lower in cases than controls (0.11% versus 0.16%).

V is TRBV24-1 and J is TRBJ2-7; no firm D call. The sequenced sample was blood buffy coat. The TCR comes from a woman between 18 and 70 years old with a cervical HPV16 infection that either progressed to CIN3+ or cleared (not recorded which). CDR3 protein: CATSENSYEQYF. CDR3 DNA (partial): TGTGCCACCAGTGAGAACAGCTACGAG.